The 3 T cell receptor beta chains below were found in one sample sequenced in a study of Ad26.COV2.S vaccination and SARS-CoV-2 variants (dated by TCRdb to the early 2020s). Library construction relied on the immunoSEQ multiplex PCR assay. The immuneACCESS repertoire file appears here via TCRdb, limited to in-frame rearrangements. These files lack a portion of the clones; in checked studies, under half of the deficit traces to unresolved V genes, and the cause of the others is not known. For this sample the table gives roughly 350,000 clones, of which less than 90% were detected only once. Together, the top ten hold roughly a tenth of the sample. Reading the label with the study, this specimen's treatment or condition is: about 20 received Ad26.COV2.S at low or high dose, single or two shots; about 5 received placebo; per-sample allocation not given. For vaccine and placebo recipients, repertoires were sequenced using samples collected on day 63 after the first injection.

The specimen was peripheral blood, collected in a trial of Ad26.COV2.S vaccine versus placebo. The receptors were gathered from a person between 18 and 65 years old who received the Ad26.COV2.S COVID-19 vaccine or a placebo.

CDR3 sequence reads: CASSFTASSGNTIYF. Written as DNA, the CDR3 is TGTGCCAGCAGCTTCACGGCCTCCTCTGGAAACACCATATATTTT. The rearrangement joins TRBV5-6 to TRBJ1-3, with D hard to call. CDR1 SGHDT and CDR2 YYEEEE come from the germline V gene. The germline V and J ends were trimmed by 2 bases and 0 bases, with 9 bases remaining between them. The CDR3 is 15 residues long.

This rearrangement joins TRBV30 to TRBJ1-6; 7 nucleotides match TRBD1. The V gene's germline CDR1 is GTSNPN and CDR2 SVGIG (reference sequence). The CDR3 contains 13 residues. V was pared by 5 bases and J by 7 bases, with 5 bases of the junction left unmatched. The CDR3 DNA follows: TGTGCCTGGGAACAGGGGCACAATTCACCCCTCCACTTT. Encoded protein: CAWEQGHNSPLHF.

This sequence joins TRBV4-2 and TRBJ2-5, with 7 bases lining up with TRBD2. The trim removed 1 base at V and 2 bases at J, leaving 7 bases unmatched. CDR3 length: 16 amino acids. Germline V gene lookup returns CDR1 LGHNA and CDR2 YNFKEQ. The DNA for the CDR3 is TGTGCCAGCAGCCAAGGAGCGGGGATGTTACAAGAGACCCAGTACTTC. This gives the protein CASSQGAGMLQETQYF.